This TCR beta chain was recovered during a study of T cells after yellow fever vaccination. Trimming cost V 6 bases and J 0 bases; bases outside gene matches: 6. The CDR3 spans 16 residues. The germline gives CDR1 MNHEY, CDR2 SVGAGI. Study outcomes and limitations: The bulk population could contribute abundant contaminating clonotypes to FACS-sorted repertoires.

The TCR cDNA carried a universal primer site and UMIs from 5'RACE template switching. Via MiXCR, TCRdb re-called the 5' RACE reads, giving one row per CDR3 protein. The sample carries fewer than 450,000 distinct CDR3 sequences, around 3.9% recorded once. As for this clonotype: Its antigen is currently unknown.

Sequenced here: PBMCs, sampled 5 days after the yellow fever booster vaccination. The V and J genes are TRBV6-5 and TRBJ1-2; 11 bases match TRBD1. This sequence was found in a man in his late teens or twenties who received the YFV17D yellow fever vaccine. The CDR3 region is CASSWGQGVANYGYTF. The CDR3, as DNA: TGTGCCAGCAGCTGGGGACAGGGGGTAGCTAACTATGGCTACACCTTC.